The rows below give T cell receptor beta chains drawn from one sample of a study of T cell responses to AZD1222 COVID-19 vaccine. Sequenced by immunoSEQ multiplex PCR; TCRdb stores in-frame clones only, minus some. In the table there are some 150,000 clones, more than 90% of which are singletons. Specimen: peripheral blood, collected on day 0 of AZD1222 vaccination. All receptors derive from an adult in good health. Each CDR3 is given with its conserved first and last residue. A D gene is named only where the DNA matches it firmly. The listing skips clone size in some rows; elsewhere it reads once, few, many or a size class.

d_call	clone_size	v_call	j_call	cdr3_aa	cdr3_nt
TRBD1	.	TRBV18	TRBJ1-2	CASSRAGQGKLNYGYTF	TGTGCCAGCTCACGAGCGGGACAGGGGAAACTAAACTATGGCTACACCTTC
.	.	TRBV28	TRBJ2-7	CASSLQQTYEQYF	TGTGCCAGCAGTTTACAGCAGACCTACGAGCAGTACTTC
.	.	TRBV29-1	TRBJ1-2	CSVEGLGGRRYGYTF	TGCAGCGTTGAAGGACTAGGGGGAAGACGCTATGGCTACACCTTC
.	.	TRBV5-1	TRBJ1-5	CASSLGGSNQPQHF	TGCGCCAGCAGCTTGGGGGGAAGCAATCAGCCCCAGCATTTT
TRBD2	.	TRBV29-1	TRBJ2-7	CSVAQGLAGYEQYF	TGCAGCGTAGCTCAGGGACTAGCGGGATACGAGCAGTACTTC
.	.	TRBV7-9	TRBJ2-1	CASSLDPRNEQFF	TGTGCCAGCAGCTTGGACCCTAGGAATGAGCAGTTCTTC
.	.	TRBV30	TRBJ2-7	CAWTRDTYEQYF	TGTGCCTGGACCAGGGACACCTACGAGCAGTACTTC
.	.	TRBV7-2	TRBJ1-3	CASSLAPQGTSGNTIYF	TGTGCCAGCAGCTTAGCCCCTCAGGGTACCTCTGGAAACACCATATATTTT
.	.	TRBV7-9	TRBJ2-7	CASTPIGGVYEQYF	TGTGCCAGCACCCCGATCGGGGGTGTATACGAGCAGTACTTC
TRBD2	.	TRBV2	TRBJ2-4	CASSVGEGTDIQYF	TGTGCCAGCAGTGTAGGGGAGGGGACGGACATTCAGTACTTC
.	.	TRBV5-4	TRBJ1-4	CASSENPGVTNEKLFF	TGTGCCAGCAGCGAAAACCCAGGGGTGACTAATGAAAAACTGTTTTTT
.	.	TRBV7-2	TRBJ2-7	CASSLPRVYGYEQYF	TGTGCCAGCAGCCTTCCCCGGGTATACGGGTACGAGCAGTACTTC
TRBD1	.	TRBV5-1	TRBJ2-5	CASSSGTGQETQYF	TGCGCCAGCAGCTCCGGGACAGGGCAAGAGACCCAGTACTTC
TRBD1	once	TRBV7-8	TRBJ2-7	CASSPQGETYEQYF	TGTGCCAGCAGCCCCCAGGGGGAAACTTACGAGCAGTACTTC
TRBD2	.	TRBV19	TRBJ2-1	CASSIDHGLAGSNEQFF	TGTGCCAGTAGTATAGATCATGGACTAGCGGGTTCGAATGAGCAGTTCTTC
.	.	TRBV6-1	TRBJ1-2	CASSEVLRGSGGYTF	TGTGCCAGCAGTGAAGTCCTCAGGGGTTCGGGAGGCTACACCTTC
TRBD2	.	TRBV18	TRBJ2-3	CASCPGLAGGPSDTQYF	TGTGCCAGCTGCCCGGGACTAGCGGGAGGACCGTCAGATACGCAGTATTTT
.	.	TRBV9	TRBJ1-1	CASSAGGSTEAFF	TGTGCCAGCAGCGCGGGGGGGAGCACTGAAGCTTTCTTT
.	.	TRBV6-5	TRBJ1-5	CATKGGNQSQHF	TGTGCCACCAAGGGGGGCAATCAGTCCCAGCATTTT
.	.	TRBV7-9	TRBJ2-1	CASSSTRLNEQFF	TGTGCCAGCAGCTCGACTAGGTTAAATGAGCAGTTCTTC
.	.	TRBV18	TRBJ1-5	CASSLGTDSNQPQHF	TGTGCCAGCTCCCTCGGCACGGATAGCAATCAGCCCCAGCATTTT
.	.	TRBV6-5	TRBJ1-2	CASSYSETEFYGYTF	TGTGCCAGCAGTTACTCCGAGACAGAATTCTATGGCTACACCTTC
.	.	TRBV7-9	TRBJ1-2	CASSPQLTEFGTTYGYTF	TGTGCCAGCAGCCCCCAATTAACCGAATTCGGGACAACCTATGGCTACACCTTC
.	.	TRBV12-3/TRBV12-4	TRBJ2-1	CASSLVNNNEQFF	TGTGCCAGCAGTTTAGTCAATAACAATGAGCAGTTCTTC
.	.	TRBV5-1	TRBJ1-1	CASSLEAGTLGTEAFF	TGCGCCAGCAGTTTAGAGGCAGGGACGTTGGGCACTGAAGCTTTCTTT
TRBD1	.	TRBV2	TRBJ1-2	CASSESPTGVQNYGYTF	TGTGCCAGCAGTGAATCCCCAACAGGGGTGCAAAACTATGGCTACACCTTC